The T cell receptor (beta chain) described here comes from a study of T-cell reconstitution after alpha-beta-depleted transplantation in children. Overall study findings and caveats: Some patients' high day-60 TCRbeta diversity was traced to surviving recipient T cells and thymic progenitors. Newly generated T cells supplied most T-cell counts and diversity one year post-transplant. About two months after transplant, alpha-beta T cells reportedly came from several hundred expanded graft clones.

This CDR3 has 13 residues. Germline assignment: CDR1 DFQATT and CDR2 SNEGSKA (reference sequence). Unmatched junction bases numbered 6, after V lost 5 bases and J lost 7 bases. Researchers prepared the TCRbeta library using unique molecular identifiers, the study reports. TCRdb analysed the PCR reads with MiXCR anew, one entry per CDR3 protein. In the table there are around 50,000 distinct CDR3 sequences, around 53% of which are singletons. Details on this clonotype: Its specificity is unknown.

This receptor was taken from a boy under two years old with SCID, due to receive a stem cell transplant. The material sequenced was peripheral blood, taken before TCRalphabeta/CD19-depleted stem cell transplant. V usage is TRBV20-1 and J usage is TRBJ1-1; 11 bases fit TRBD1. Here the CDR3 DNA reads TGCAGTGCTTCGGACAGGGGGCTTCATGAAGCTTTCTTT. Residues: CSASDRGLHEAFF.